This T cell receptor beta chain was sequenced for a study of shared clonotypes between healthy human individuals. Study context: CD4 naive cells filled three plates per donor, CD4 memory three, CD8 naive two and CD8 memory one.

The naive CD8 fraction comprised CD45RO-negative cells positively selected for CCR7 and excluded terminally differentiated effector memory CD45RA+ cells. Study-level results: Large depth notwithstanding, sorted-subset sequencing proved incomplete by rarefaction.

In the source study's methods: From ImmunoSEQ came sequences covering only the junction and carrying no quality scores, so filtering differed. Produced via immunoSEQ multiplex PCR; TCRdb's table is partial and in-frame only. V and J calls and clone size are as listed in that table; D and trimming were resolved from the DNA. The sample contains around 2,000,000 clones, just over 90% of which appear only once. As regards this clone: The target antigen is unknown. Other DNA sequences in this specimen translate into the identical CDR3.

Specimen: naive CD8+ T cells from PBMCs. The sequence derives from a man between 18 and 35 years old in good health. Some clones in this sample may be carry-over from other donors' samples.

CDR3 nucleotide sequence: TGCAGCGTGGGGACAGGGAACTACGAGCAGTACTTC. Protein product: CSVGTGNYEQYF. The chain employs TRBV29-1 and TRBJ2-7; 9 bases align to TRBD1. The germline V gene has CDR1 SQVTM and CDR2 ANQGSEA. This CDR3 is 12 amino acids long. V lost 6 bases, J lost 3 bases, and 3 bases stayed unmatched.